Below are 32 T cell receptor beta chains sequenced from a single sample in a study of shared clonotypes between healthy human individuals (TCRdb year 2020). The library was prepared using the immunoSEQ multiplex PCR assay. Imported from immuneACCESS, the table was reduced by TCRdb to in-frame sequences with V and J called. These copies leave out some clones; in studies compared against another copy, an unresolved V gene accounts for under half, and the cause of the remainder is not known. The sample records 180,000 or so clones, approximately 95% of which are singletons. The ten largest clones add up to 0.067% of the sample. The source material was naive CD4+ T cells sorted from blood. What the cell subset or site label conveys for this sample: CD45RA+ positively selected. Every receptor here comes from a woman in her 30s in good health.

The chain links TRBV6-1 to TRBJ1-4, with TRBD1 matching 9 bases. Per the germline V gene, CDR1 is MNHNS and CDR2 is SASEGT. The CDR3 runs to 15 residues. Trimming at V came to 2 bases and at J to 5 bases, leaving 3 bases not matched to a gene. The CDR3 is CASSENRGRNEKLFF. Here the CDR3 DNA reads TGTGCCAGCAGTGAAAACAGGGGGCGAAATGAAAAACTGTTTTTT.

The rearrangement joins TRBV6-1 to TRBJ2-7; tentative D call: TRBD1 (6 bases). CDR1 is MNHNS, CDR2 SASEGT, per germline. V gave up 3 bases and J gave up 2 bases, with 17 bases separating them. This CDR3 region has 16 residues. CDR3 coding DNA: TGTGCCAGCAGTGATCCTGGACAGAGTATACCCTACGAGCAGTACTTC. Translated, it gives CASSDPGQSIPYEQYF.

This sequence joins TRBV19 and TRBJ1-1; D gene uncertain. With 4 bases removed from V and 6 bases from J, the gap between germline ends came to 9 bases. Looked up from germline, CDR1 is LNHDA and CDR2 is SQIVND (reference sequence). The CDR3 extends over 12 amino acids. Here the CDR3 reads CASSRAASEAFF. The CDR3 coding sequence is TGTGCCAGTAGTAGGGCCGCCTCTGAAGCTTTCTTT. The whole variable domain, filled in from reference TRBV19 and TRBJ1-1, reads DGGITQSPKYLFRKEGQNVTLSCEQNLNHDAMYWYRQDPGQGLRLIYYSQIVNDFQKGDIAEGYSVSREKKESFPLTVTSAQKNPTAFYLCASSRAASEAFFGQGTRLTVV.

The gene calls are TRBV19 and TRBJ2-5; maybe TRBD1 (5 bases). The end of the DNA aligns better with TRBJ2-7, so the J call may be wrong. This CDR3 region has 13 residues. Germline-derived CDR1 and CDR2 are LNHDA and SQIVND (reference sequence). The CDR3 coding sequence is TGTGCCAGTAGTATGGTCTTGACAGCCGAGCAGTACTTC. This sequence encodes CASSMVLTAEQYF.

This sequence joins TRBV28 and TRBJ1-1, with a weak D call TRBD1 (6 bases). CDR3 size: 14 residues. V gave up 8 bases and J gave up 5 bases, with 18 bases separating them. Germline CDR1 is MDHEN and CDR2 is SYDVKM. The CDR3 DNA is TGTGCCAGCTCTCGACCGGCGAGGGGGACTGAAGCTTTCTTT. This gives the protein CASSRPARGTEAFF.

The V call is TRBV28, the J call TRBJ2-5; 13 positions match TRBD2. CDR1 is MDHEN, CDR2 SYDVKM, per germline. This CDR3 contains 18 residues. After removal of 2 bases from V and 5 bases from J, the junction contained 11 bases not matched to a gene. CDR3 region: CASSLAIGLAGEAETQYF. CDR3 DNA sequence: TGTGCCAGCAGTTTAGCAATTGGACTAGCGGGAGAGGCGGAGACCCAGTACTTC.

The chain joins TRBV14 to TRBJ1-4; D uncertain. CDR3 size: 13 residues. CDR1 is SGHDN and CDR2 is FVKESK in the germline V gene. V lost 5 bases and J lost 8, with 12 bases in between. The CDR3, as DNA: TGTGCCAGCAGCGGCCGGACTGCGGAAAAACTGTTTTTT. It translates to CASSGRTAEKLFF.

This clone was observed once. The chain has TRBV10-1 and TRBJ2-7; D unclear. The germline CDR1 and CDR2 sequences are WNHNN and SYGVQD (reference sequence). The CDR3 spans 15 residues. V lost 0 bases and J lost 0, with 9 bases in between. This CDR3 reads CASSESGGNSYEQYF. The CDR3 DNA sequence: TGCGCCAGCAGTGAGTCGGGCGGTAACTCCTACGAGCAGTACTTC.

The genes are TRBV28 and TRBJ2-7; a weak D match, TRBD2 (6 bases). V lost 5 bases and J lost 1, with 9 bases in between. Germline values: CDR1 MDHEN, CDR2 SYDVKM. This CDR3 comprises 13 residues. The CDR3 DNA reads TGTGCCAGCAGTGGGGACTGGTCCTACGAGCAGTACTTC. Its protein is CASSGDWSYEQYF. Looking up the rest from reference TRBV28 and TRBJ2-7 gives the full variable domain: DVKVTQSSRYLVKRTGEKVFLECVQDMDHENMFWYRQDPGLGLRLIYFSYDVKMKEKGDIPEGYSVSREKKERFSLILESASTNQTSMYLCASSGDWSYEQYFGPGTRLTVT.

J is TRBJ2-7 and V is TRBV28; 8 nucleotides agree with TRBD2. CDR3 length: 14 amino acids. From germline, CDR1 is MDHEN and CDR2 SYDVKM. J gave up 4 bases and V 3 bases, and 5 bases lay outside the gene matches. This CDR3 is CASSLVAGLYEQYF. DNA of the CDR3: TGTGCCAGCAGTTTGGTAGCGGGATTGTACGAGCAGTACTTC. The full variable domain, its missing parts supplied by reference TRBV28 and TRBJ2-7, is DVKVTQSSRYLVKRTGEKVFLECVQDMDHENMFWYRQDPGLGLRLIYFSYDVKMKEKGDIPEGYSVSREKKERFSLILESASTNQTSMYLCASSLVAGLYEQYFGPGTRLTVT.

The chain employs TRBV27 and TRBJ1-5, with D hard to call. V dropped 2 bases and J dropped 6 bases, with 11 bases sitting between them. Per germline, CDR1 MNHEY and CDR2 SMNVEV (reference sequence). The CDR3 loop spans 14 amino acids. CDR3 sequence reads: CASSLGGRRQPQHF. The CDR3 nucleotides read TGTGCCAGCAGTTTAGGTGGTAGGCGTCAGCCCCAGCATTTT.

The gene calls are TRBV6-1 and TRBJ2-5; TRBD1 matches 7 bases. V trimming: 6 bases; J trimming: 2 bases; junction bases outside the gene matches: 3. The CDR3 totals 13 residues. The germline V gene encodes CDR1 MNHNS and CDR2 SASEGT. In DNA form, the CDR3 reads TGTGCCAGCAGGGACAGGCAACAAGAGACCCAGTACTTC. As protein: CASRDRQQETQYF.

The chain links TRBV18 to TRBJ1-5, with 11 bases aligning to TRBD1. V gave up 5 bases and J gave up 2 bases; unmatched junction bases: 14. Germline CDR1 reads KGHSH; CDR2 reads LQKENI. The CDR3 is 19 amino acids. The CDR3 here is CASSGNQPRDRGGNQPQHF. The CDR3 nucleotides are TGTGCCAGCTCAGGGAACCAACCCCGGGACAGGGGGGGCAATCAGCCCCAGCATTTT.

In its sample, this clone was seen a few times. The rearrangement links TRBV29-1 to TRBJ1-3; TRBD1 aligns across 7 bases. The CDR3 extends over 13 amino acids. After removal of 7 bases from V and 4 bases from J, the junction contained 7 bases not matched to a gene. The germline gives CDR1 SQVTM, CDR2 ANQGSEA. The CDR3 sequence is CSAEGARGNTIYF. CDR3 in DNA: TGCAGCGCTGAGGGGGCGCGAGGAAACACCATATATTTT.

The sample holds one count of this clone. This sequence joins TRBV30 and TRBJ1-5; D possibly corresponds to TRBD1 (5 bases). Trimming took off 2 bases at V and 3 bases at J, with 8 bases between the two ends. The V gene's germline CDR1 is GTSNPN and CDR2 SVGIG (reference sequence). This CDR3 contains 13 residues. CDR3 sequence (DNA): TGTGCCTGGAGTCGGGGGGACAATCAGCCCCAGCATTTT. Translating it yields CAWSRGDNQPQHF.

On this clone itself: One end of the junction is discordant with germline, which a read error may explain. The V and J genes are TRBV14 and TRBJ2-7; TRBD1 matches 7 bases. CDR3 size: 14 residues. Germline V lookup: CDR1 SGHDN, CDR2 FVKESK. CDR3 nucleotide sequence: TGTGCCAGCAGCCAAGCCGTCAGGGGGAGTGTGATTCACTTC. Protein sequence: CASSQAVRGSVIHF.

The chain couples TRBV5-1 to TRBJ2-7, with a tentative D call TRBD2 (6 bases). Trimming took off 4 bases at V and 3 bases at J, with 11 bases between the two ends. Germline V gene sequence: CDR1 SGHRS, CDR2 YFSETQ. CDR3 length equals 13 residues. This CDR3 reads CASSPGGSYEQYF. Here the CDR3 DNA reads TGCGCCAGCAGCCCTGGGGGGAGCTACGAGCAGTACTTC.

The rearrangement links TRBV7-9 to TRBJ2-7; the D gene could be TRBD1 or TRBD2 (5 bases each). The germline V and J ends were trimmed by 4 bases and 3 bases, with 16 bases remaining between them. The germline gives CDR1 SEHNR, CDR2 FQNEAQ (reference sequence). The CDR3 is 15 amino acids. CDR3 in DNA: TGTGCCAGCAGCTCCGGGACGCAGGTCGTCTACGAGCAGTACTTC. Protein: CASSSGTQVVYEQYF.

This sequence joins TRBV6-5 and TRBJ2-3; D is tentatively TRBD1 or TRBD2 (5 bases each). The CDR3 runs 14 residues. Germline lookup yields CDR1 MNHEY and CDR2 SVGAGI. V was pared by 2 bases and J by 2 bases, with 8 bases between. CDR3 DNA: TGTGCCAGCAGTTACGTAGGGACCACAGATACGCAGTATTTT. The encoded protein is CASSYVGTTDTQYF.

The CDR3: CASSVAATNEKLFF. CDR3 DNA: TGTGCCAGCAGCGTCGCTGCAACTAATGAAAAACTGTTTTTT. The V and J genes are TRBV28 and TRBJ1-4; D ambiguous. Trimming pared 6 bases from V and 0 bases from J, leaving 8 bases between. Germline V gene data show CDR1 as MDHEN and CDR2 as SYDVKM. The CDR3 is 14 residues long.

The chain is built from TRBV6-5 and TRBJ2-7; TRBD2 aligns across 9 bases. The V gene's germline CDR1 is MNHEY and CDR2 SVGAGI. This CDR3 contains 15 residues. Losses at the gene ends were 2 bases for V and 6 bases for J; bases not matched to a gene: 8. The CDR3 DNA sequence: TGTGCCAGCAGTTACGAGGGGATAGCGGGAGTCGAGCAGTACTTC. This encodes CASSYEGIAGVEQYF.

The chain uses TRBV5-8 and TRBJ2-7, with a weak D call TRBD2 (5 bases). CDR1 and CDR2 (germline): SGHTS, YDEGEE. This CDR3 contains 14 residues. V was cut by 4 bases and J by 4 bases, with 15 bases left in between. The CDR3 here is CASSPGIVEYEQYF. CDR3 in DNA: TGTGCCAGCAGCCCCGGGATAGTGGAGTACGAGCAGTACTTC.

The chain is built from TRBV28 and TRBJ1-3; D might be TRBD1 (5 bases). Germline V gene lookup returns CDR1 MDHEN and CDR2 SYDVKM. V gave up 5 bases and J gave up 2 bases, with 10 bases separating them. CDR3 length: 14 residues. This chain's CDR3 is CASSPGPAGNTIYF. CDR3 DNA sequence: TGTGCCAGCAGTCCAGGGCCAGCTGGAAACACCATATATTTT.

CDR3 coding DNA: TGCGCCAGCAGCCTCCCCGCCGGGGAGACCCAGTACTTC. It translates to CASSLPAGETQYF. V and J are TRBV5-1 and TRBJ2-5; D is undetermined. V shed 4 bases and J shed 5 bases, with 12 bases lying between them. The CDR3 runs to 13 residues. Germline V gene lookup returns CDR1 SGHRS and CDR2 YFSETQ.

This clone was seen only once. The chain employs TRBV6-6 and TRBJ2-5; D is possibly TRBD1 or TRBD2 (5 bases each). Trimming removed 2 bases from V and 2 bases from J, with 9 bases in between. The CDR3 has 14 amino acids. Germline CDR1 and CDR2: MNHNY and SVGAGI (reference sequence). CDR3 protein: CASSYGTKQETQYF. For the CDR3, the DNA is TGTGCCAGCAGTTACGGGACCAAACAAGAGACCCAGTACTTC.

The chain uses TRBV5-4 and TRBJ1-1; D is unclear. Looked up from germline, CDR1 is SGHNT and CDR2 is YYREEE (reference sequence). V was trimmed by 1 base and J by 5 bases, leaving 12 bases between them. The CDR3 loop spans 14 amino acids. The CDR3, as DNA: TGTGCCAGCAGCTTGATGTCAAGAGGGACTGAAGCTTTCTTT. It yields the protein CASSLMSRGTEAFF.

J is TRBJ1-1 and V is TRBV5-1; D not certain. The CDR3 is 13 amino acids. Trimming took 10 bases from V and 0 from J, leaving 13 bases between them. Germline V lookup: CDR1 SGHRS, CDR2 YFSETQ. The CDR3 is CASYQEMNTEAFF. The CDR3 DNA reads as TGCGCCTCCTATCAAGAGATGAACACTGAAGCTTTCTTT.

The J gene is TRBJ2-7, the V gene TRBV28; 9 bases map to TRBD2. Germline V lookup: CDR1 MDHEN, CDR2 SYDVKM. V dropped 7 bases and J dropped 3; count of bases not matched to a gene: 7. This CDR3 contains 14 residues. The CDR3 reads CASNWAGGLYEQYF. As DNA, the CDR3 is TGTGCCAGCAATTGGGCGGGAGGGCTCTACGAGCAGTACTTC. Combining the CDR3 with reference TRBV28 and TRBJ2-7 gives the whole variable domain DVKVTQSSRYLVKRTGEKVFLECVQDMDHENMFWYRQDPGLGLRLIYFSYDVKMKEKGDIPEGYSVSREKKERFSLILESASTNQTSMYLCASNWAGGLYEQYFGPGTRLTVT.

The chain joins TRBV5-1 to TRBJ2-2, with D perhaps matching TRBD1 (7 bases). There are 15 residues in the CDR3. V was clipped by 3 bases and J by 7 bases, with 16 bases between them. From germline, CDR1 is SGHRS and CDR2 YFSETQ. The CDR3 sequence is CASSSGGYESGELFF. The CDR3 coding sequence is TGCGCCAGCAGCTCAGGGGGGTACGAGAGCGGGGAGCTGTTTTTT.

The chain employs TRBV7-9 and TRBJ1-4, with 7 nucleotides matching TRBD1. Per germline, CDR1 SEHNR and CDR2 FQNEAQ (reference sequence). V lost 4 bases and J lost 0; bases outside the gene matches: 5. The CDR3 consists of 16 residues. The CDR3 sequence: CASSSDRASTNEKLFF. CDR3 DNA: TGTGCCAGCAGCTCCGACAGGGCTTCAACTAATGAAAAACTGTTTTTT.

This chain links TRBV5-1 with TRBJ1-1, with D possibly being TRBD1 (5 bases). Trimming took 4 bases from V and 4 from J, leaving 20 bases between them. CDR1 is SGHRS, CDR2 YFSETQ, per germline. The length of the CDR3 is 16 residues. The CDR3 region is CASSGRDLGTSTEAFF. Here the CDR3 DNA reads TGCGCCAGCAGCGGCAGGGATCTCGGAACTTCCACTGAAGCTTTCTTT.

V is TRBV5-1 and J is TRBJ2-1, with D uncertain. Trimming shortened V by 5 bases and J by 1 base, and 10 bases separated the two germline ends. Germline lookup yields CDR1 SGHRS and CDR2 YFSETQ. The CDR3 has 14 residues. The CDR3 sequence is CASRVAESYNEQFF. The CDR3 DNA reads TGCGCCAGCAGGGTAGCAGAATCCTACAATGAGCAGTTCTTC.